The sequence of this T cell receptor beta chain was determined in a study of siplizumab effects on memory and regulatory T cells. Details on this clone: Its antigen is not identified.

This CDR3 region has 14 residues. CDR1 is MNHEY and CDR2 is SVGAGI in the germline V gene. Deletions cut 2 bases from V and 3 bases from J, with 10 bases between. Some clones are missing from TCRdb's copy, which holds only in-frame ones; the method was immunoSEQ multiplex PCR. The repertoire holds some 100,000 clones, with 90% to 95% as singletons. Study-wide points: Mean Treg-derived proportions of mappable alloreactive CD4+ clones were 68.8% for siplizumab and approximately 25% for controls. Naive T cells looked more diverse than memory cells, and they looked like major contributors to the alloresponse.

The sequence was obtained from a human donor in good health. Source material: non-Treg CD4+ T cells sorted from blood. The rearrangement uses TRBV6-5 and TRBJ1-2; no clear D. The CDR3 region is CASSYRQVDYGYTF. Written as DNA, the CDR3 is TGTGCCAGCAGTTACAGGCAGGTGGACTATGGCTACACCTTC.